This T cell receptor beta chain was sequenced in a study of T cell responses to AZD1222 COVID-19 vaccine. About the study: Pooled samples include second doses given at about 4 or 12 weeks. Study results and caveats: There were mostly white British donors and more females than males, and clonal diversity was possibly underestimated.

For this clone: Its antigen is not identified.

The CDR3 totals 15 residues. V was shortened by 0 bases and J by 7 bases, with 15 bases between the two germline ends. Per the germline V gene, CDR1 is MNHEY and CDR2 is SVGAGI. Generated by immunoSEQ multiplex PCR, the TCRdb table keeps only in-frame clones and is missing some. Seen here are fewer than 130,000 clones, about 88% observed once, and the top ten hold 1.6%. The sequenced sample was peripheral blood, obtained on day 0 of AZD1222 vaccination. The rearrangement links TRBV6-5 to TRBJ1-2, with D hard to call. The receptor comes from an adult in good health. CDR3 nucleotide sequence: TGTGCCAGCAGTTACTCGATCGGATCTGCTAGTGGCTACACCTTC. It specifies CASSYSIGSASGYTF.